This T cell receptor beta chain was sequenced during a study of human T cells and chemical hapten exposure. About the study: A mostly female patient group had alopecia areata, totalis or universalis. The variation in per-sample TCR yields arose mainly from small differences in pooled library volumes. Study results and caveats: Counts of TCRs expanded at PT1 correlated positively with patch test score.

Separate cDNA molecules received unique molecular identifiers, which the library attached to them. TCRdb analysed the RACE reads with MiXCR anew, one entry per CDR3 protein. Among just over 80,000 distinct CDR3 sequences, roughly 10% were seen once, and the ten largest hold roughly 4.2%. The table lists this clonotype with many counts. The target antigen is unknown. Time point specified: patch test 1, 2 weeks after DPC sensitization. This sample's treatment: therapeutic diphenylcyclopropenone sensitization with weekly scalp DPC. Trimming took 5 bases from V and 2 from J, leaving 15 bases between them. The CDR3 contains 15 residues. Germline-derived CDR1 and CDR2 are SGHTA and FQGNSA.

V gene TRBV7-2 combines with J gene TRBJ1-1; D is uncertain. The receptor was isolated from a woman between 45 and 60 years old with alopecia areata. Some clones in this sample may be carry-over from other donors' samples. The sequencing used whole blood, collected in connection with sensitization to the hapten diphenylcyclopropenone (DPC). CDR3 region: CASSPPSGTNTEAFF. CDR3 nucleotide sequence: TGTGCCAGCAGCCCCCCCTCAGGAACTAACACTGAAGCTTTCTTT.